The sequence of this T cell receptor beta chain was determined in a study of blood T cell repertoires in COVID-19. About the research overall: The samples span acute and convalescent COVID-19 from the United States, Italy and Spain.

Germline CDR1 LNHDA, CDR2 SQIVND (reference sequence). The CDR3 is made up of 15 amino acids. Germline trimming cut 5 bases from V and 8 bases from J; bases unmatched to any gene: 11. Repertoires were generated with immunoSEQ multiplex PCR, while TCRdb's copy carries only in-frame clones and drops some. Of about 59,000 clones detected, 80% to 95% appear once; the ten largest clones hold approximately 15%. This TCR came from a man older than 75 with acute or convalescent COVID-19. What was sequenced was peripheral blood. The V and J genes are TRBV19 and TRBJ1-1; 10 bases fit TRBD1. The CDR3 reads CASSPRQGATTEAFF. The DNA for the CDR3 is TGTGCCAGTAGTCCTAGACAGGGGGCGACAACGGAAGCTTTCTTT.